The 22 T cell receptor beta chains in this list originate from one sample, sequenced in a study of CD8+ T cells in alopecia areata. Treatment meaning: oral pan-JAK inhibitor, 5-10 mg twice daily. Following RNA extraction, reverse transcription yielded cDNA that acted as the sequencing template. Produced via immunoSEQ multiplex PCR; TCRdb's table is partial and in-frame only. The sample contains about 180,000 clones, approximately 50% of which appear only once. Sequencing was performed on CD8+ T cells sorted from blood, taken around week 53, from a patient treated with tofacitinib. The source is a human donor with alopecia areata.

This chain uses TRBV4-1 with TRBJ1-5, with TRBD1 matching 7 bases. With 4 bases clipped from V and 0 bases from J, the junction kept 9 bases outside the gene matches. Germline assignment: CDR1 MGHRA and CDR2 YSYEKL. The CDR3 extends over 17 amino acids. CDR3 in amino acids: CASSRRDREYSNQPQHF. CDR3 bases: TGCGCCAGCAGCCGGAGGGACAGAGAGTATAGCAATCAGCCCCAGCATTTT.

The chain employs TRBV7-2 and TRBJ1-2; no definite D call. Germline CDR1 is SGHTA and CDR2 is FQGNSA. The CDR3 is made up of 16 amino acids. Trimming took off 5 bases at V and 5 bases at J, with 21 bases between the two ends. CDR3 region: CASSTTAGESLYGYTF. DNA of the CDR3: TGTGCCAGCAGCACAACAGCCGGTGAGAGCCTATATGGCTACACCTTC.

V and J are TRBV11-3 and TRBJ2-1; D remains ambiguous. The CDR3 consists of 13 residues. In germline, CDR1 is SGHNT, CDR2 YENEEA. Deletions cut 1 base from V and 7 bases from J, with 8 bases between. In nucleotides, the CDR3 is TGTGCCAGCAGCTTAGTGGCCGAAAATGAGCAGTTCTTC. Translation gives CASSLVAENEQFF.

The chain carries TRBV9 and TRBJ2-3, with D uncertain. The V end lost 3 bases, the J end lost 0 bases, and 17 bases lay between the germline ends. This CDR3 has 17 amino acids. CDR1 SGDLS and CDR2 YYNGEE come from the germline V gene. CDR3 loop: CASSATTGSPSTDTQYF. CDR3 sequence (DNA): TGTGCCAGCAGCGCTACAACCGGGTCTCCTAGCACAGATACGCAGTATTTT.

The chain couples TRBV6-5 to TRBJ1-6; the D gene is possibly TRBD1 (5 bases). V was pared by 0 bases and J by 6 bases, with 9 bases between. This CDR3 has 15 amino acids. Per germline, CDR1 MNHEY and CDR2 SVGAGI. CDR3 loop: CASSYSSGLNSPLHF. The DNA of the CDR3 is TGTGCCAGCAGTTACTCGTCAGGGCTTAATTCACCCCTCCACTTT.

This clone turned up a few times. The chain couples TRBV6-1 to TRBJ2-3; 7 positions match TRBD1. Germline V gene data show CDR1 as MNHNS and CDR2 as SASEGT. V lost 7 bases to trimming and J lost 0 bases; unmatched junction nucleotides: 7. The CDR3 spans 15 residues. In DNA, the CDR3 is TGTGCCAGCAACCGGGACAGCCGAAGCACAGATACGCAGTATTTT. It specifies CASNRDSRSTDTQYF.

As concerns this clone: Additional DNA sequences in this sample encode the identical CDR3. The V and J genes are TRBV30 and TRBJ2-2; D not resolved. V dropped 3 bases and J dropped 2 bases, with 7 bases sitting between them. The CDR3 extends over 13 amino acids. The germline CDR1 and CDR2 sequences are GTSNPN and SVGIG (reference sequence). The CDR3 is CAWSGSNTGELFF. CDR3 coding DNA: TGTGCCTGGAGCGGCAGTAACACCGGGGAGCTGTTTTTT.

This clone was seen at least ten times. The J gene is TRBJ1-1, the V gene TRBV9; D not certain. This CDR3 spans 13 amino acids. The germline V gene has CDR1 SGDLS and CDR2 YYNGEE. The germline V and J ends were trimmed by 4 bases and 4 bases, with 11 bases remaining between them. The CDR3 protein is CASSPSQSTEAFF. The CDR3 bases are TGTGCCAGCAGCCCCTCCCAAAGCACTGAAGCTTTCTTT. The whole variable domain, remainder taken from reference TRBV9 and TRBJ1-1, is DSGVTQTPKHLITATGQRVTLRCSPRSGDLSVYWYQQSLDQGLQFLIQYYNGEERAKGNILERFSAQQFPDLHSELNLSSLELGDSALYFCASSPSQSTEAFFGQGTRLTVV.

V is TRBV6-1 and J is TRBJ2-1; tentatively, D is TRBD2 (6 bases). This CDR3 has 15 residues. V shed 6 bases and J shed 2 bases, with 14 bases lying between them. Germline loops: CDR1 MNHNS, CDR2 SASEGT. The CDR3 DNA reads TGTGCCAGCAGGTCCGGGGGTGTGACCTACAATGAGCAGTTCTTC. Translating it yields CASRSGGVTYNEQFF.

The chain couples TRBV6-6 to TRBJ2-7; D perhaps matches TRBD2 (6 bases). CDR1 is MNHNY, CDR2 SVGAGI, per germline (reference sequence). The CDR3 runs 14 residues. Trimming pared 3 bases from V and 3 bases from J, leaving 12 bases between. CDR3 sequence: CASSYLGLDYEQYF. In DNA, the CDR3 is TGTGCCAGCAGTTATTTGGGACTGGACTACGAGCAGTACTTC.

Only one count was recorded for this clone. The chain has TRBV27 and TRBJ1-5, with D perhaps TRBD1 (5 bases). Per germline, CDR1 MNHEY and CDR2 SMNVEV (reference sequence). The V gene lost 6 bases and the J gene lost 4 bases, with 10 bases spanning the gap. This CDR3 has 13 residues. CDR3 DNA: TGTGCCAGCAGCCCGGGGGGGAATCAGCCCCAGCATTTT. Translation: CASSPGGNQPQHF.

This chain uses TRBV30 with TRBJ2-3, with 8 bases fitting TRBD2. The CDR3 consists of 15 residues. V dropped 1 base and J dropped 4; count of bases not matched to a gene: 7. Germline V lookup: CDR1 GTSNPN, CDR2 SVGIG (reference sequence). CDR3 DNA sequence: TGTGCCTGGAGTGCGGTAGCGGGGAGGGCAGATACGCAGTATTTT. Translating it yields CAWSAVAGRADTQYF.

The chain joins TRBV5-4 to TRBJ2-7, with D perhaps matching TRBD2 (6 bases). The V gene's germline CDR1 is SGHNT and CDR2 YYREEE (reference sequence). V lost 2 bases to trimming and J lost 2 bases, with 11 bases between them. This CDR3 region has 14 residues. The CDR3 sequence is CASSFRENPYEQYF. The CDR3 DNA sequence: TGTGCCAGCAGCTTCCGGGAGAATCCCTACGAGCAGTACTTC.

The chain recombines TRBV5-1 with TRBJ2-5, with no clear D. Germline V gene data show CDR1 as SGHRS and CDR2 as YFSETQ. The V and J ends lost 4 bases and 1 base respectively, with 14 bases between them. The CDR3 has 15 amino acids. In DNA, the CDR3 is TGCGCCAGCAGCCGTCAACTATACTCCCAAGAGACCCAGTACTTC. Encoded protein: CASSRQLYSQETQYF.

The CDR3 DNA follows: TGTGCCAGCAGCCTCGCAGTCGGAGAGACCCAGTACTTC. Translating it yields CASSLAVGETQYF. This chain uses TRBV9 with TRBJ2-5, with D unclear. Trimming left V 4 bases short and J 4 bases short, with 11 bases between. Germline V gene data show CDR1 as SGDLS and CDR2 as YYNGEE. CDR3 length: 13 residues. The complete variable domain, with remaining parts taken from reference TRBV9 and TRBJ2-5, reads DSGVTQTPKHLITATGQRVTLRCSPRSGDLSVYWYQQSLDQGLQFLIQYYNGEERAKGNILERFSAQQFPDLHSELNLSSLELGDSALYFCASSLAVGETQYFGPGTRLLVL.

The chain is built from TRBV5-6 and TRBJ1-1; TRBD1 is a possible D gene (5 bases). Germline CDR1 SGHDT, CDR2 YYEEEE. The length of the CDR3 is 14 residues. V gave up 2 bases and J gave up 6 bases, with 14 bases separating them. The CDR3 loop is CASSFRDPVAEAFF. The DNA for the CDR3 is TGTGCCAGCAGCTTCCGGGACCCCGTCGCTGAAGCTTTCTTT.

The chain employs TRBV10-3 and TRBJ1-2, with D uncertain. CDR1 ENHRY and CDR2 SYGVKD come from the germline V gene. CDR3 length: 14 residues. Trimming left V 6 bases short and J 5 bases short, with 16 bases between. CDR3 bases: TGTGCCATCAGCCCAGCCACGGGTGGATATGGCTACACCTTC. Protein product: CAISPATGGYGYTF.

The sample holds a few counts of this clone. This rearrangement joins TRBV7-2 to TRBJ2-5, with TRBD1 as a possible D gene (6 bases). Germline V gene sequence: CDR1 SGHTA, CDR2 FQGNSA. The CDR3 extends over 14 amino acids. V was cut by 5 bases and J by 0 bases, with 10 bases left in between. The CDR3 loop is CASSPPGDQETQYF. As DNA, the CDR3 is TGTGCCAGCAGCCCGCCAGGGGACCAAGAGACCCAGTACTTC.

The V and J genes are TRBV4-1 and TRBJ2-7; D might be TRBD1 (5 bases). Germline values: CDR1 MGHRA, CDR2 YSYEKL. With 5 bases removed from V and 3 bases from J, the gap between germline ends came to 11 bases. This CDR3 is built from 13 residues. The DNA for the CDR3 is TGCGCCAGCAGCTCTCGACAGTTCTACGAGCAGTACTTC. It specifies CASSSRQFYEQYF.

J is TRBJ2-2 and V is TRBV7-9, with a weak D call TRBD2 (5 bases). V dropped 7 bases and J dropped 3 bases, with 27 bases sitting between them. Germline values: CDR1 SEHNR, CDR2 FQNEAQ (reference sequence). The CDR3 runs 19 residues. CDR3 nucleotides: TGTGCCAGCATCATTCCCCGGGTAGGGAGAAGAGTGGACACCGGGGAGCTGTTTTTT. This gives the protein CASIIPRVGRRVDTGELFF. Filled out from reference TRBV7-9 and TRBJ2-2, the complete variable domain reads DTGVSQNPRHKITKRGQNVTFRCDPISEHNRLYWYRQTLGQGPEFLTYFQNEAQLEKSRLLSDRFSAERPKGSFSTLEIQRTEQGDSAMYLCASIIPRVGRRVDTGELFFGEGSRLTVL.

The chain links TRBV29-1 to TRBJ1-1; possible D gene TRBD1, 5 bases. The CDR3 has 13 residues. CDR1 and CDR2 (germline): SQVTM, ANQGSEA. V was shortened by 3 bases and J by 5 bases, with 13 bases between the two germline ends. CDR3 DNA sequence: TGCAGCGTTGAGATAGGGGTAGATACTGAAGCTTTCTTT. Amino acids: CSVEIGVDTEAFF.

The rearrangement uses TRBV19 and TRBJ1-5; D might be TRBD1 (6 bases). The CDR3 covers 13 residues. V lost 4 bases, J lost 4 bases, and 8 bases lay in between. The V gene's germline CDR1 is LNHDA and CDR2 SQIVND (reference sequence). The CDR3 is CASSRTENQPQHF. The CDR3 DNA is TGTGCCAGTAGTAGGACAGAAAATCAGCCCCAGCATTTT.